Below, 19 T cell receptor beta chains from the same sample are listed, as sequenced in a study of CXCR3-negative and CXCR3-positive naive CD8 T cells. UMI-labeled TRB cDNA libraries were prepared by 5' RACE. TCRdb derives one entry per CDR3 protein from the 5' RACE reads, leaving out DNA. This sample's table reports tens of thousands of distinct CDR3 sequences. Sequenced material: naive CXCR3- CD8+ T cells from blood. Subset denoted: CD45RO-CCR7+CD27+CD95- naive CD8+ T cells lacking CXCR3 (TNR3-). All receptors come from a human donor in good health. Some clones in this sample may be carry-over from other donors' samples.

This chain links TRBV29-1 with TRBJ2-1; TCRdb names TRBD1, which stays unverified in the absence of DNA. The CDR3 spans 14 residues. Per germline, CDR1 SQVTM and CDR2 ANQGSEA. CDR3 loop: CSVEGQAGGNEQFF.

The genes are TRBV27 and TRBJ2-1. CDR3 length: 13 residues. CDR1 and CDR2 from the germline V gene are MNHEY and SMNVEV (reference sequence). This chain's CDR3 is CASSRSSDNEQFF.

The chain recombines TRBV4-3 with TRBJ2-3; TCRdb proposes TRBD2, but this gene call is untestable without DNA. Germline CDR1 and CDR2: LGHNA and YSLEER. The CDR3 consists of 18 residues. The CDR3 sequence is CASSQGTSGGSGTDTQYF.

V gene TRBV28 combines with J gene TRBJ2-3. The CDR3 runs to 16 residues. Germline CDR1 MDHEN, CDR2 SYDVKM. Here the CDR3 reads CASSATFHAGPDTQYF.

The chain combines TRBV12-3 or TRBV12-4 with TRBJ2-7; with no DNA, the TCRdb D assignment of TRBD1 cannot be verified. This CDR3 region has 16 residues. The CDR3: CASSSTGQGVSYEQHF.

The chain recombines TRBV28 with TRBJ2-7; the D call of TRBD2 rests on TCRdb alone, since no DNA is present to check it. This CDR3 comprises 14 residues. In germline, CDR1 is MDHEN, CDR2 SYDVKM. The CDR3 loop reads CASTPRRESHEQYF.

The V call is TRBV20-1, the J call TRBJ2-3; TCRdb gives TRBD1 as the D gene, but with no DNA this cannot be confirmed. The CDR3 is 11 residues long. Germline V gene data show CDR1 as DFQATT and CDR2 as SNEGSKA (reference sequence). The CDR3 is CSATGEDTQYF.

CDR3 sequence reads: CASSQEGDTNQPQHF. The rearrangement links TRBV4-1 to TRBJ1-5. Germline V gene lookup returns CDR1 MGHRA and CDR2 YSYEKL. The CDR3 extends over 15 amino acids.

The chain recombines TRBV27 with TRBJ2-7; the TRBD1 assignment by TCRdb is unverifiable without DNA. The CDR3 is 15 amino acids. CDR1 and CDR2 (germline): MNHEY, SMNVEV (reference sequence). CDR3 amino acids: CASSLWLGQNYEQYF.

V usage is TRBV6-5 and J usage is TRBJ2-2; lacking DNA, the TRBD1 call made by TCRdb goes unchecked. Germline CDR1 and CDR2: MNHEY and SVGAGI. This CDR3 has 12 residues. This CDR3 is CASSRGSGELFF.

The CDR3 reads CASSDTSIQYF. This chain uses TRBV5-1 with TRBJ2-4. This CDR3 is 11 amino acids long. Germline V gene lookup returns CDR1 SGHRS and CDR2 YFSETQ.

V is TRBV10-3 and J is TRBJ2-1; TCRdb's D gene call, TRBD2, goes unchecked for lack of DNA. This CDR3 has 19 amino acids. Germline CDR1 ENHRY, CDR2 SYGVKD. CDR3 in amino acids: CAITREGERAVSSYNEQFF.

The rearrangement uses TRBV7-9 and TRBJ2-1; TCRdb proposes TRBD1, but this gene call is untestable without DNA. CDR1 is SEHNR and CDR2 is FQNEAQ in the germline V gene (reference sequence). The CDR3 consists of 14 residues. CDR3 region: CASRRTGTRNEQFF.

V gene TRBV12-3 or TRBV12-4 combines with J gene TRBJ1-1. The CDR3 has 12 residues. The chain's CDR3 is CASPTINTEAFF.

The CDR3 region is CSARDLYEQYF. The V and J genes are TRBV20-1 and TRBJ2-7. Looked up from germline, CDR1 is DFQATT and CDR2 is SNEGSKA (reference sequence). The length of the CDR3 is 11 residues.

This chain connects TRBV27 to TRBJ2-1; TCRdb returns TRBD2, unconfirmable since there is no DNA. The length of the CDR3 is 14 residues. The germline V gene encodes CDR1 MNHEY and CDR2 SMNVEV (reference sequence). CDR3 sequence: CASSGLADYNEQFF.

This rearrangement joins TRBV14 to TRBJ2-3; with no DNA, the TCRdb D assignment of TRBD1 cannot be verified. The CDR3 consists of 13 residues. Germline assignment: CDR1 SGHDN and CDR2 FVKESK. The CDR3 protein is CASSPLLYDRGDF.

V is TRBV5-1 and J is TRBJ2-1; TCRdb names TRBD1, which stays unverified in the absence of DNA. The CDR3 covers 14 residues. Germline V gene lookup returns CDR1 SGHRS and CDR2 YFSETQ. CDR3 region: CASSLLVPAEKQFF.

This chain joins TRBV6-5 and TRBJ1-4; TCRdb picks TRBD1, but there is no DNA to check that call. This CDR3 region has 14 residues. Germline V gives CDR1 MNHEY, CDR2 SVGAGI. The CDR3 sequence: CASSPHDSDEKLFF.